This entry is about one T cell receptor beta chain. As yet, its antigen is unknown. This entry comes from a study of cytomegalovirus exposure and HLA in healthy donors. Notes on the study in general: In an earlier analysis, most TCR beta V segments were productive about 90% or about 30% of the time. Equally common other TCR beta chains were less clonally expanded than HLA-associated ones, a later analysis found.

Amplification used 60 Vbeta primers and 13 Jbeta primers. The protocol was immunoSEQ multiplex PCR, while the TCRdb copy is restricted to in-frame clones and leaves out a portion. This table has about 180,000 clones, 77% appearing once. The germline V gene encodes CDR1 SEHNR and CDR2 FQNEAQ (reference sequence). The CDR3 extends over 16 amino acids. The V and J ends lost 5 bases and 3 bases respectively, with 17 bases between them. What was sequenced was PBMCs. The receptor was derived from a woman in her sixties in good health and CMV-seropositive. The chain has TRBV7-9 and TRBJ1-5; a possible D gene is TRBD1 (6 bases). Here the CDR3 reads CASSRSDGGYNQPQHF. CDR3 nucleotides: TGTGCCAGCAGCCGATCCGATGGGGGCTACAATCAGCCCCAGCATTTT.